This TCR beta chain was captured in a study of cytomegalovirus exposure and HLA in healthy donors (dated by TCRdb to about 2017). Concerning the study at large: A later analysis indicated that the 120 or so validation repertoires were generated on the platform also employed for the 700 or so repertoires of the first cohort. In addition to the first cohort of 500 to 850 subjects, a separate validation cohort of approximately 130 different subjects was used. The study aimed to test whether cataloging public T cell receptors could reveal signatures of past pathogen exposure. To predict cytomegalovirus infection status, the study combined high-throughput TCR immunosequencing, statistical association of individual TCRs with disease status, and machine learning.

The donors were included in the validation cohort of approximately 120 subjects, a group kept apart from the approximately 690-subject first cohort. The germline V gene supplies CDR1 MGHRA and CDR2 YSYEKL. V is clipped by 5 bases and J by 2 bases, and the sequence between their germline boundaries is 10 bases long. Taken from cysteine to phenylalanine, the CDR3 has 13 residues. Just the 39-base CDR3 DNA is kept, in frame starting at base 1. Overall study outcomes, separate from this receptor: According to the authors, the approach could potentially be generalized to other disease states and immunological phenotypes. A later analysis had no HLA typing for the validation cohort, so co-occurrence there was scored across all 110 or so repertoires. A few of the identified cytomegalovirus-associated TCR beta chains were confirmed in vitro to be specific for cytomegalovirus antigens. While some public TCRs were present in many individuals, most TCR sequences turned up only very rarely across donors. The classifier was reported to diagnose cytomegalovirus status with high specificity and sensitivity in both the original and validation cohorts. Of the cluster scores, approximately 95% were above 0 in a later analysis, which found that TCRs clustered in the first cohort also tended to co-occur in the approximately 120 validation repertoires. In the study, roughly 160 TCR beta chains were listed as associated with cytomegalovirus.

The library was generated by the immunoSEQ multiplex PCR assay. Regarding the original processing steps: To diagnose cytomegalovirus status from the catalog of TCR beta chain sequences, a statistical classification framework was built. TCRdb stores this immuneACCESS table with in-frame sequences only. Part of the clones is absent; in the studies checked, under half of the shortfall reflects unresolved V genes, and no reason is known for the rest. V and J calls and clone size come straight from that table; D and trimming were deduced from the DNA. The sample table lists about 330,000 clones, about nine tenths of them with a count of one. The top ten hold over 1% of the sample. About this clone itself: Its antigen target is currently unknown. No qualities accompany the bases; no much larger clone lies one base away.

The sample consisted of PBMCs. This TCR came from a woman aged 25 to 39 in good health and CMV-seropositive. Recombination connected TRBV4-1 to TRBJ2-7; the D region possibly corresponds to TRBD2 (7 bases align). The CDR3 region has the sequence CASSRGGTYEQYF. The nucleotide sequence is TGCGCCAGCAGCAGGGGGGGCACCTACGAGCAGTACTTC.